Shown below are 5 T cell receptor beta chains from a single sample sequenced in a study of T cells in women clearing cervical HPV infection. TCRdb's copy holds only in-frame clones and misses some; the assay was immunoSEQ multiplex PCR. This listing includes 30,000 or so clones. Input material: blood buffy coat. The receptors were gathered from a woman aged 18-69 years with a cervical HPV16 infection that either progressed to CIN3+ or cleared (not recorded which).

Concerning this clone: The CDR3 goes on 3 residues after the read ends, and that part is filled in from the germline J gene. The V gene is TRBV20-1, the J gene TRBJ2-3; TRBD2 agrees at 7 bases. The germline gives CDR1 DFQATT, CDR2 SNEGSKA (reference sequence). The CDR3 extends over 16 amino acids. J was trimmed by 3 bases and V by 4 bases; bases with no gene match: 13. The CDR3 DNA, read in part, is TGCAGTGCTATCCCTCTTCGCGGGAGTGCTACAGATACG. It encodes CSAIPLRGSATDT. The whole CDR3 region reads CSAIPLRGSATDTQYF.

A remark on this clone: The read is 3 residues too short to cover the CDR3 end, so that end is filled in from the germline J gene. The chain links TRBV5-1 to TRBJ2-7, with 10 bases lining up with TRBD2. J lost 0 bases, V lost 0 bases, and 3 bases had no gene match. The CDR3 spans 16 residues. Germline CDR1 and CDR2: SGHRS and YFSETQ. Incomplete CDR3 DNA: TGCGCCAGCAGCTTGGGACTAGCGGGTGACTCCTACGAG. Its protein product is CASSLGLAGDSYE. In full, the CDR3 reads CASSLGLAGDSYEQYF.

The covered CDR3 bases are TGTGCCAGCAGTGGGGGAAAGGGGGACTCTGGGGCCAACGTC. It specifies CASSGGKGDSGANV. The entire CDR3 sequence reads CASSGGKGDSGANVLTF. The genes are TRBV2 and TRBJ2-6; D possibly corresponds to TRBD1 (6 bases). The read comes to an end 3 residues before the CDR3 does, leaving the germline J gene to fill in the end. Germline assignment: CDR1 SNHLY and CDR2 FYNNEI. The CDR3 sequence is 17 residues long. Trimming stripped 4 bases from V and 0 bases from J, with 13 bases between.

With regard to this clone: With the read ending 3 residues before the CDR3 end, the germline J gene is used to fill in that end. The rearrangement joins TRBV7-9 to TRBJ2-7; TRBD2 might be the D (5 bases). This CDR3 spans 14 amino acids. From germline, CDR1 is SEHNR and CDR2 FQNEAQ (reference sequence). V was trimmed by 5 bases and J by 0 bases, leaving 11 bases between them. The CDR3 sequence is CASSPPGLSYEQYF. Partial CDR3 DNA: TGTGCCAGCAGCCCACCCGGACTCTCCTACGAG.

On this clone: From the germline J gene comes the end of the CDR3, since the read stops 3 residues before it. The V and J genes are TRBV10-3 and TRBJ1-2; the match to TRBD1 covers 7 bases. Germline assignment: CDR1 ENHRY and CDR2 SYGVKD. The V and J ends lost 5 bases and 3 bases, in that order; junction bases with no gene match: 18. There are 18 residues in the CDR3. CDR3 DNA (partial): TGTGCCATCAGTACCACGTCTTTTATAGGGGGCGCGGACTATGGC. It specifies CAISTTSFIGGADYG. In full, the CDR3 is CAISTTSFIGGADYGYTF.